These 20 T cell receptor beta chains came from one sample sequenced in a study of technical replicates of blood from a few donors. Data came from immunoSEQ multiplex PCR; TCRdb stores just in-frame clones and leaves some out. The data show roughly 80,000 clones, with approximately 91% seen just once and 0.35% to 0.45% held by the top ten. Material: T cells isolated from PBMCs. The origin of the receptors is a human donor in good health.

The chain carries TRBV11-2 and TRBJ2-4, with a tentative D call TRBD1 (5 bases). The CDR3 length is 16 residues. V was pared by 5 bases and J by 6 bases, with 20 bases between. The V gene's germline CDR1 is SGHAT and CDR2 FQNNGV. CDR3 sequence reads: CASSALKGFSGNIQYF. The DNA of the CDR3 is TGTGCCAGCAGCGCCTTGAAGGGGTTCAGTGGAAACATTCAGTACTTC.

The chain carries TRBV5-1 and TRBJ2-6; TRBD2 is a possible D gene (5 bases). This CDR3 region has 15 residues. V dropped 5 bases and J dropped 3 bases, with 12 bases sitting between them. Germline V CDR1 and CDR2: SGHRS, YFSETQ. The CDR3 loop reads CASREERDGANVLTF. As DNA, the CDR3 is TGCGCCAGCAGGGAGGAGAGGGATGGGGCCAACGTCCTGACTTTC.

The CDR3 DNA reads as TGTGCCAGCAGCGGCCCAGGGGGCAGGACCGGGGAGCTGTTTTTT. It yields the protein CASSGPGGRTGELFF. This chain connects TRBV9 to TRBJ2-2, with 8 bases lining up with TRBD1. This CDR3 has 15 amino acids. V was clipped by 3 bases and J by 5 bases; unmatched bases: 6. Germline V lookup: CDR1 SGDLS, CDR2 YYNGEE.

The chain joins TRBV5-6 to TRBJ1-4, with D maybe TRBD1 (5 bases). Germline V gene lookup returns CDR1 SGHDT and CDR2 YYEEEE. Trimming took off 2 bases at V and 7 bases at J, with 12 bases between the two ends. CDR3 length equals 14 residues. Here the CDR3 reads CASSFRQGGEKLFF. For the CDR3, the DNA is TGTGCCAGCAGCTTTCGTCAGGGAGGTGAAAAACTGTTTTTT.

This clone was detected once. CDR3 region: CASSFQAYNEQFF. For the CDR3, the DNA is TGTGCCAGCAGCTTCCAGGCCTACAATGAGCAGTTCTTC. The rearrangement links TRBV5-6 to TRBJ2-1; D call uncertain. This CDR3 comprises 13 residues. Between the trimmed V and J ends, which lost 2 bases and 2 bases, there was a span of 5 bases. The germline V gene encodes CDR1 SGHDT and CDR2 YYEEEE. The variable domain in full, with the rest retrieved from reference TRBV5-6 and TRBJ2-1, is DAGVTQSPTHLIKTRGQQVTLRCSPKSGHDTVSWYQQALGQGPQFIFQYYEEEERQRGNFPDRFSGHQFPNYSSELNVNALLLGDSALYLCASSFQAYNEQFFGPGTRLTVL.

The chain combines TRBV4-3 with TRBJ2-5; 9 nucleotides align to TRBD2. The CDR3 sequence is 17 residues long. Germline CDR1 reads LGHNA; CDR2 reads YSLEER. J lost 1 base, V lost 1 base, and 7 bases had no gene match. In nucleotides, the CDR3 is TGCGCCAGCAGCCAAGTAGGGCTAGCGGGACCCCAAGAGACCCAGTACTTC. This codes for CASSQVGLAGPQETQYF.

The gene calls are TRBV7-9 and TRBJ2-7; perhaps TRBD1 as D (5 bases). The V gene lost 5 bases and the J gene lost 3 bases, with 20 bases spanning the gap. CDR3 length equals 16 residues. Per the germline V gene, CDR1 is SEHNR and CDR2 is FQNEAQ (reference sequence). In nucleotides, the CDR3 is TGTGCCAGCAGCCCAAAACCCGGACATATCATCTACGAGCAGTACTTC. Amino acid sequence: CASSPKPGHIIYEQYF.

V gene TRBV5-6 combines with J gene TRBJ2-7; the D is unclear. The CDR3 runs to 13 residues. V was trimmed by 4 bases and J by 2 bases, leaving 10 bases between them. Germline assignment: CDR1 SGHDT and CDR2 YYEEEE. The CDR3 sequence is CASSPMTTYEQYF. The CDR3 nucleotides read TGTGCCAGCAGCCCAATGACAACCTACGAGCAGTACTTC.

The rearrangement links TRBV27 to TRBJ2-7; 9 nucleotides line up with TRBD2. Germline assignment: CDR1 MNHEY and CDR2 SMNVEV (reference sequence). CDR3 length equals 13 residues. V lost 8 bases, J lost 6 bases, and 8 bases stayed unmatched. The DNA for the CDR3 is TGTGCCAGCGGGGTAGCGGGAGCTGGCGAGCAGTACTTC. It translates to CASGVAGAGEQYF.

The genes are TRBV11-3 and TRBJ2-5; perhaps TRBD1 as D (5 bases). V dropped 0 bases and J dropped 0 bases, with 8 bases sitting between them. Germline-derived CDR1 and CDR2 are SGHNT and YENEEA. CDR3 size: 15 residues. This CDR3 reads CASSLENRYQETQYF. As DNA, the CDR3 is TGTGCCAGCAGCTTAGAAAACAGGTACCAAGAGACCCAGTACTTC.

The V and J genes are TRBV27 and TRBJ2-6; 10 bases are a match to TRBD1. V lost 5 bases to trimming and J lost 0 bases; unmatched junction nucleotides: 10. Germline values: CDR1 MNHEY, CDR2 SMNVEV (reference sequence). The CDR3 has 19 residues. Here the CDR3 DNA reads TGTGCCAGCAGTCTAATCCCGGGACAGGGGTACTCTGGGGCCAACGTCCTGACTTTC. Its protein product is CASSLIPGQGYSGANVLTF.

CDR3 bases: TGTGCCAGCAGCCAGGGGACTGGTTCCTACAATGAGCAGTTCTTC. Protein product: CASSQGTGSYNEQFF. V is TRBV14 and J is TRBJ2-1, with D maybe TRBD2 (6 bases). V was trimmed by 3 bases and J by 1 base, leaving 10 bases between them. CDR3 length: 15 residues. In germline, CDR1 is SGHDN, CDR2 FVKESK.

V gene TRBV4-1 combines with J gene TRBJ2-7; TRBD1 matches 7 bases. Germline lookup yields CDR1 MGHRA and CDR2 YSYEKL. V shed 2 bases and J 1 base; nucleotides not matched to a gene: 8. The CDR3 extends over 16 amino acids. CDR3 DNA: TGCGCCAGCAGCCAAACTAGACAGGGATTATCCTACGAGCAGTACTTC. Its protein product is CASSQTRQGLSYEQYF.

The CDR3 sequence: CASSLAAGAGTGELFF. The DNA of the CDR3 is TGTGCCAGCAGCTTAGCAGCGGGAGCAGGCACCGGGGAGCTGTTTTTT. The rearrangement links TRBV11-2 to TRBJ2-2, with 8 bases matching TRBD2. V lost 1 base, J lost 4 bases, and 5 bases stayed unmatched. Germline values: CDR1 SGHAT, CDR2 FQNNGV. CDR3 length: 16 residues.

This chain connects TRBV7-3 to TRBJ2-5; D perhaps matches TRBD2 (6 bases). The V gene lost 3 bases and the J gene lost 7 bases, with 9 bases spanning the gap. CDR3 length: 12 amino acids. Per the germline V gene, CDR1 is SGHTA and CDR2 is FQGTGA. The chain's CDR3 is CASSFGGGTQYF. The CDR3 coding sequence is TGTGCCAGCAGCTTCGGGGGAGGGACCCAGTACTTC.

This sequence joins TRBV27 and TRBJ1-1, with TRBD1 matching 7 bases. This CDR3 region has 14 residues. Germline V gene sequence: CDR1 MNHEY, CDR2 SMNVEV (reference sequence). Trimming cost V 6 bases and J 4 bases; bases outside gene matches: 8. The CDR3 protein is CASSNRDSGTEAFF. In DNA, the CDR3 is TGTGCCAGCAGCAACCGGGACAGTGGCACTGAAGCTTTCTTT.

This chain joins TRBV5-1 and TRBJ2-1; D unresolved. V dropped 0 bases and J dropped 4 bases, with 8 bases sitting between them. This CDR3 region has 14 residues. The germline V gene has CDR1 SGHRS and CDR2 YFSETQ. CDR3 in amino acids: CASSLDRAYNEQFF. CDR3 DNA: TGCGCCAGCAGCTTGGACCGAGCTTACAATGAGCAGTTCTTC.

The chain is built from TRBV6-5 and TRBJ2-3; a weak D match, TRBD2 (5 bases). V lost 0 bases and J 3 bases, leaving 10 bases between the germline ends. The CDR3 is made up of 15 amino acids. CDR1 and CDR2 (germline): MNHEY, SVGAGI. CDR3 amino acids: CASSYSIGGTDTQYF. CDR3 nucleotides: TGTGCCAGCAGTTACTCGATAGGCGGGACAGATACGCAGTATTTT.

The genes are TRBV6-6 and TRBJ2-3; TRBD1 is a possible D gene (5 bases). The CDR3 totals 16 residues. Deletions cut 4 bases from V and 6 bases from J, with 20 bases between. Germline V gives CDR1 MNHNY, CDR2 SVGAGI (reference sequence). The CDR3 coding sequence is TGTGCCAGCAGTTCAGATCTACGACAGAGGCCGGATACGCAGTATTTT. Protein: CASSSDLRQRPDTQYF.

V gene TRBV28 combines with J gene TRBJ2-5; 9 bases fit TRBD2. The CDR3 covers 16 residues. The germline CDR1 and CDR2 sequences are MDHEN and SYDVKM. V was clipped by 8 bases and J by 4 bases; unmatched bases: 14. This CDR3 reads CASSHYAGGPIETQYF. In DNA, the CDR3 is TGTGCCAGCTCCCACTACGCGGGAGGGCCTATAGAGACCCAGTACTTC.